A single sample is the source of the 10 T cell receptor beta chains below, sequenced in a study of blood T cell repertoires in COVID-19. Repertoires were generated with immunoSEQ multiplex PCR, while TCRdb's copy carries only in-frame clones and drops some. In the table there are 350,000 to 400,000 clones, roughly 90% of which are singletons. Input material: PBMCs or T cells enriched from blood (not recorded which). These receptors were collected from a woman aged 25 to 39 with acute COVID-19.

The chain employs TRBV19 and TRBJ1-2, with 9 bases matching TRBD1. CDR1 is LNHDA and CDR2 is SQIVND in the germline V gene (reference sequence). J gave up 7 bases and V 3 bases, and 6 bases lay outside the gene matches. CDR3 length equals 14 residues. The CDR3 region has the DNA TGTGCCAGTAGTATCCCGGACAGGGGTGGTGGCTACACCTTC. Residues: CASSIPDRGGGYTF.

The rearrangement links TRBV9 to TRBJ2-7; 12 bases line up with TRBD1. Germline V CDR1 and CDR2: SGDLS, YYNGEE. The CDR3 extends over 16 amino acids. The ends lost 3 bases at V and 5 bases at J; junction bases unmatched: 9. The CDR3 coding sequence is TGTGCCAGCAGCGCTGGTCCGGGACAGGGGGCCCACGAGCAGTACTTC. Encoded protein: CASSAGPGQGAHEQYF. Using reference TRBV9 and TRBJ2-7 for the parts outside the CDR3, the full variable domain is DSGVTQTPKHLITATGQRVTLRCSPRSGDLSVYWYQQSLDQGLQFLIQYYNGEERAKGNILERFSAQQFPDLHSELNLSSLELGDSALYFCASSAGPGQGAHEQYFGPGTRLTVT.

Of note for this clone: The same CDR3 also results from other DNA sequences found in this sample. The gene calls are TRBV5-1 and TRBJ2-1; TRBD2 might be the D (7 bases). This CDR3 region has 14 residues. The germline gives CDR1 SGHRS, CDR2 YFSETQ. V gave up 0 bases and J gave up 5 bases, with 9 bases separating them. In DNA, the CDR3 is TGCGCCAGCAGCTTGGCGGGGGGCGACAATGAGCAGTTCTTC. Translating gives CASSLAGGDNEQFF.

The chain employs TRBV7-9 and TRBJ2-3; 7 bases line up with TRBD1. The CDR3 is made up of 15 amino acids. Germline-derived CDR1 and CDR2 are SEHNR and FQNEAQ (reference sequence). The trim removed 5 bases at V and 5 bases at J, leaving 10 bases unmatched. The CDR3 nucleotides are TGTGCCAGCAGCCACGACAGGGAAGGACGAGATACGCAGTATTTT. This translates into CASSHDREGRDTQYF.

This chain connects TRBV12-3 or TRBV12-4 to TRBJ2-5, with D unclear. Trimming left V 6 bases short and J 5 bases short, with 7 bases between. The CDR3 loop spans 11 amino acids. The chain's CDR3 is CASSRLETQYF. The CDR3 DNA follows: TGTGCCAGCAGCCGTCTCGAGACCCAGTACTTC.

This clone was observed a few times. V and J are TRBV9 and TRBJ1-1; TRBD1 is a possible D gene (5 bases). Trimming took 4 bases from V and 4 from J, leaving 11 bases between them. The CDR3 extends over 13 amino acids. The V gene's germline CDR1 is SGDLS and CDR2 YYNGEE. For the CDR3, the DNA is TGTGCCAGCAGCCGGGGGGATTCCACTGAAGCTTTCTTT. Residues: CASSRGDSTEAFF.

The chain uses TRBV10-3 and TRBJ2-1, with 12 bases fitting TRBD2. Germline values: CDR1 ENHRY, CDR2 SYGVKD. CDR3 size: 16 residues. Germline trimming cut 5 bases from V and 9 bases from J; bases unmatched to any gene: 11. DNA for the CDR3: TGTGCCATCAGTACCCGGACTAGCGGGGAGGTGGGTGAGCAGTTCTTC. This translates into CAISTRTSGEVGEQFF.

A remark on this clone: Other DNA variants within this sample encode the same CDR3. The J gene is TRBJ2-7, the V gene TRBV12-3 or TRBV12-4; TRBD1 aligns across 7 bases. This CDR3 is built from 13 residues. V shed 6 bases, J shed 3 bases, and the junction held 5 bases outside the gene matches. CDR3 sequence (DNA): TGTGCCAGCAGCCTGGGACAGAGCTACGAGCAGTACTTC. Encoded protein: CASSLGQSYEQYF.

The chain uses TRBV7-2 and TRBJ2-7, with D maybe TRBD1 (7 bases). Between the trimmed V and J ends, which lost 5 bases and 2 bases, there was a span of 13 bases. The germline CDR1 and CDR2 sequences are SGHTA and FQGNSA. This CDR3 contains 14 residues. DNA for the CDR3: TGTGCCAGCAGCACCCCAGGGGGGACCTACGAGCAGTACTTC. Amino acids: CASSTPGGTYEQYF.

The chain has TRBV19 and TRBJ1-1; 7 nucleotides match TRBD1. Losses at the gene ends were 0 bases for V and 1 base for J; bases not matched to a gene: 5. CDR1 LNHDA and CDR2 SQIVND come from the germline V gene (reference sequence). The CDR3 spans 16 residues. CDR3 nucleotides: TGTGCCAGTAGTATAGATCGGGACAGCCAGAACACTGAAGCTTTCTTT. Its protein is CASSIDRDSQNTEAFF.